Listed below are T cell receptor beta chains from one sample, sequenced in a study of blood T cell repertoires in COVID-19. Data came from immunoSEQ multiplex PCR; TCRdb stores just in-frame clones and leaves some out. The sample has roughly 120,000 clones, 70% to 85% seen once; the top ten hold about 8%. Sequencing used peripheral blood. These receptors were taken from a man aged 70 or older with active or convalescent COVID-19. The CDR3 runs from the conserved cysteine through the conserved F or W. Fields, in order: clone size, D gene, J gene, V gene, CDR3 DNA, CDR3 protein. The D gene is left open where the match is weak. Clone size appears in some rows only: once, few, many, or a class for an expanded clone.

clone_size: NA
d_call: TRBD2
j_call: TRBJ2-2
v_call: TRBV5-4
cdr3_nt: TGTGCCAGCAGCCTTACTAGCGGGAGGGTCGGGGAGCTGTTTTTT
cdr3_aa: CASSLTSGRVGELFF

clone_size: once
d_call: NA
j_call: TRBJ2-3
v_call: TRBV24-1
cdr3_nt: TGTGCCACCAGTGATCTGGGGGCTGCCACAGATACGCAGTATTTT
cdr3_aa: CATSDLGAATDTQYF

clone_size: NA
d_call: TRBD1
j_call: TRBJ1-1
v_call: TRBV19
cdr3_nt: TGTGCCAGTAGTACGCGACAGGGCAACGCTTTCTTT
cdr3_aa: CASSTRQGNAFF

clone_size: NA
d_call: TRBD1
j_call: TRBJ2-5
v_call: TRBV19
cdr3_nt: TGTGCCAGTGGTGTAACAGGGGAAGAGACCCAGTACTTC
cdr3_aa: CASGVTGEETQYF

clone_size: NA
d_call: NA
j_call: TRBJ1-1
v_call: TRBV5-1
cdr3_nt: TGCGCCAGCAGCTTGGGCCAGCCCCAGGGGTCTCGGACTGAAGCTTTCTTT
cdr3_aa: CASSLGQPQGSRTEAFF

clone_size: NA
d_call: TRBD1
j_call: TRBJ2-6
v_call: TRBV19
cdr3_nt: TGTGCCAGTAGGATGTACAGGGGGCCCCGCGGATCTGGGGCCAACGTCCTGACTTTC
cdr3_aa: CASRMYRGPRGSGANVLTF

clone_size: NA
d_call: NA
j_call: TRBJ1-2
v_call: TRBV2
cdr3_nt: TGTGCCAGCAGTGAGGGGAGCTATGGCTACACCTTC
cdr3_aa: CASSEGSYGYTF

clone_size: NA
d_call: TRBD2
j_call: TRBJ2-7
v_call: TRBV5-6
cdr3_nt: TGTGCCAGCAGCCCCTCTCCTAGCGGGAGTTGGGAGCAGTACTTC
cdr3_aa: CASSPSPSGSWEQYF

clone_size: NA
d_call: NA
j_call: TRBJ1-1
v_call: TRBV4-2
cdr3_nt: TGTGCCAGCAGCCAAGATGAGGGAGGGACTGAAGCTTTCTTT
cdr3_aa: CASSQDEGGTEAFF

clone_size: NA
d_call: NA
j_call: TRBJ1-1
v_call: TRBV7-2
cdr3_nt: TGTGCCAGCAGCTTCAATTCTCGAGGGTACGAAGCTTTCTTT
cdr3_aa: CASSFNSRGYEAFF

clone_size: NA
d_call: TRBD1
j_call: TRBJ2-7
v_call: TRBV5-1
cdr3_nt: TGCGCCAGCAGCTTGGTTGGGACAGGGGTCGGATACGAGCAGTACTTC
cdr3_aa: CASSLVGTGVGYEQYF

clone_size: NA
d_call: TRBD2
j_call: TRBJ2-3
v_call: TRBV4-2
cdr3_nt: TGTGCCAGCAGCTACGGGACTAGCGGGGTTTTTGGCGATACGCAGTATTTT
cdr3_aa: CASSYGTSGVFGDTQYF

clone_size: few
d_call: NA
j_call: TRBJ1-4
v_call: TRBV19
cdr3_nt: TGTGCCAGTAGTATGGCAGGTCGGGAAAAACTGTTTTTT
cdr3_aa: CASSMAGREKLFF

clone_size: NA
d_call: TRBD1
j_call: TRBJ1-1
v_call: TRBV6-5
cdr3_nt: TGTGCCAGTCGACAGGGGGCAGAGCGTAAAGCTTTCTTT
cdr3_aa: CASRQGAERKAFF

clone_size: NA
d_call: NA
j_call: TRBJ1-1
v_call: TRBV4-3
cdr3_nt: TGCGCCAGCAGCCAACAGGGGCTCTCTGAAGCTTTCTTT
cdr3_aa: CASSQQGLSEAFF